This T cell receptor (beta chain) emerged from a study of T cells in Graves' hyperthyroidism and ophthalmopathy. Amplification of TCR beta CDR3 regions used RNA as the template. With the HTBI primer set, the TCR CDR3 went through a first round of RT-PCR. TCRdb analysed the multiplex PCR reads with MiXCR anew, one entry per CDR3 protein. The sample includes about 300,000 distinct CDR3 sequences, 10% to 15% seen only once; the top ten take around 7.9%. Germline V lookup: CDR1 MDHEN, CDR2 SYDVKM. The trim removed 4 bases at V and 6 bases at J, leaving 6 bases unmatched. This CDR3 is 14 amino acids long. The clonotype was recovered from a woman in her twenties or thirties with Graves' hyperthyroidism that later progressed to Graves' ophthalmopathy. The rearrangement uses TRBV28 and TRBJ2-3; 8 bases map to TRBD2. Sequencing input: blood. CDR3 DNA: TGTGCCAGCAGTTGGACTAGCCAAGGTGATACGCAGTATTTT. Encoded protein: CASSWTSQGDTQYF.